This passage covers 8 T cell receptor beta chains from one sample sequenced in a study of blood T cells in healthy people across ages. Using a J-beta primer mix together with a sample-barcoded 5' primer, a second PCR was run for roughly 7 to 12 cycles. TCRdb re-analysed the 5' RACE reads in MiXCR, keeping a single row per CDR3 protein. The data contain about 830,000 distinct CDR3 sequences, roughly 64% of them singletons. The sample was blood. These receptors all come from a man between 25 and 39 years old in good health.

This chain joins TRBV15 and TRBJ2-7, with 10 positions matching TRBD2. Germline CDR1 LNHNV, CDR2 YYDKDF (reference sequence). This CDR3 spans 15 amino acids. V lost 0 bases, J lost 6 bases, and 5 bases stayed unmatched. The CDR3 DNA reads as TGTGCCACCAGCAGAGAGAGCGGGAGGGCCGTCGAGCAGTACTTC. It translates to CATSRESGRAVEQYF.

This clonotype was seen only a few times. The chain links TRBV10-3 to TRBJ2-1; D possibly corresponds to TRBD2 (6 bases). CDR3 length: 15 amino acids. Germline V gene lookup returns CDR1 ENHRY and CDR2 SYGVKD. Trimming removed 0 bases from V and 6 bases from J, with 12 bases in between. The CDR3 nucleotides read TGTGCCATCAGTGAGTCCGGCGGGGTTGTCAATGAGCAGTTCTTC. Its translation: CAISESGGVVNEQFF.

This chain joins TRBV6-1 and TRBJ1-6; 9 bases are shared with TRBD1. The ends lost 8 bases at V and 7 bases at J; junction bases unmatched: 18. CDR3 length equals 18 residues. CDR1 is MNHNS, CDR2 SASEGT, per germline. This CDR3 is CASQRDRDVTFRNSPLHF. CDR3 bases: TGTGCCAGCCAGAGGGACAGGGACGTCACATTTCGGAATTCACCCCTCCACTTT.

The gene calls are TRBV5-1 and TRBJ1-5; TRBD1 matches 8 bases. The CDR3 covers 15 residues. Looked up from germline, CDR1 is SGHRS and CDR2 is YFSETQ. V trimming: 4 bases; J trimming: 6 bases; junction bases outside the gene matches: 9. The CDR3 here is CASSDGQGEGQPQHF. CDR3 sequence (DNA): TGCGCCAGCAGCGACGGACAGGGTGAGGGTCAGCCCCAGCATTTT. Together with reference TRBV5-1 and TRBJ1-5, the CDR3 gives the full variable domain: KAGVTQTPRYLIKTRGQQVTLSCSPISGHRSVSWYQQTPGQGLQFLFEYFSETQRNKGNFPGRFSGRQFSNSRSEMNVSTLELGDSALYLCASSDGQGEGQPQHFGDGTRLSIL.

CDR3 sequence (DNA): TGCGCCAGCAGAGATAGCGGGGCAGGGGATACGCAGTATTTT. It yields the protein CASRDSGAGDTQYF. This chain connects TRBV5-1 to TRBJ2-3; 8 bases line up with TRBD2. V shed 5 bases and J 6 bases; nucleotides not matched to a gene: 8. The germline V gene has CDR1 SGHRS and CDR2 YFSETQ. The CDR3 spans 14 residues. Based on the CDR3 plus reference TRBV5-1 and TRBJ2-3, the full variable domain is KAGVTQTPRYLIKTRGQQVTLSCSPISGHRSVSWYQQTPGQGLQFLFEYFSETQRNKGNFPGRFSGRQFSNSRSEMNVSTLELGDSALYLCASRDSGAGDTQYFGPGTRLTVL.

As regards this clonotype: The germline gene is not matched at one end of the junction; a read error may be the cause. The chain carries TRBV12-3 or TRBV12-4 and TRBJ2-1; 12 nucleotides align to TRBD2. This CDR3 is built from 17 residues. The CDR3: CASSFSGLAGFWDEQFF. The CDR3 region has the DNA TGTGCTAGCAGTTTTTCTGGACTAGCGGGATTTTGGGATGAGCAGTTCTTC.

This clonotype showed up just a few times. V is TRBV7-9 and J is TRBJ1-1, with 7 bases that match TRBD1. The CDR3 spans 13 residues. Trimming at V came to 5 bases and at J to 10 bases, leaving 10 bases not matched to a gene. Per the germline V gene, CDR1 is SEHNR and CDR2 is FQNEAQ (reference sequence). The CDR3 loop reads CASSPGQAFGAFF. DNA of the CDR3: TGTGCCAGCAGCCCTGGACAGGCATTCGGAGCTTTCTTT. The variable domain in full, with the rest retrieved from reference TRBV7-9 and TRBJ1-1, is DTGVSQNPRHKITKRGQNVTFRCDPISEHNRLYWYRQTLGQGPEFLTYFQNEAQLEKSRLLSDRFSAERPKGSFSTLEIQRTEQGDSAMYLCASSPGQAFGAFFGQGTRLTVV.

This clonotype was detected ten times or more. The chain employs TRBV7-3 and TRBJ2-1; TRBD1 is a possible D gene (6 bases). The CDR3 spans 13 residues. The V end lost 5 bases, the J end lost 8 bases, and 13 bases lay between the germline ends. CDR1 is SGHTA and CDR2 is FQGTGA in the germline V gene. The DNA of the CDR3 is TGTGCCAGCAGCGGCGGAGCAGGGGATGAGCAGTTCTTC. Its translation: CASSGGAGDEQFF.